This entry is about one TCR beta chain. What it binds is unknown. Repertoires were generated with immunoSEQ multiplex PCR, while TCRdb's copy carries only in-frame clones and drops some. The sample holds roughly 5,400 clones, 65% to 90% seen once. The entry originates in a study of follicular helper T cells after annual influenza vaccination. For the study at large: Blood was drawn on days 0, 7 and 28 after vaccination. For some subjects, blood spans the 2013-2014, 2014-2015 and 2015-2016 annual vaccinations. Study results and caveats: Successive annual vaccinations recalled a recurrent oligoclonal ICOS+CD38+ cTfh response with influenza-specific clonotypes.

This sample's time point: 2015-2016 season, pre-vaccination. Non-naive CD4+CXCR5+PD-1+ cTfh were sorted into ICOS+CD38+ and ICOS-CD38- fractions. This TCR was sampled from an adult who received the influenza vaccine. This specimen was CXCR5+ CD38- circulating T follicular helper cells from blood, taken on the day of influenza vaccination. Subset: circulating Tfh, non-naive CD4+CXCR5+PD-1+ (ICOS+CD38+ or ICOS-CD38-).

CDR3 sequence: CASSLEGTGGRSEQFF. The CDR3 DNA reads as TGTGCCAGCAGCTTAGAGGGGACAGGGGGCAGGAGTGAGCAGTTCTTC. V is TRBV7-3 and J is TRBJ2-1; 12 bases map to TRBD1. Germline CDR1 reads SGHTA; CDR2 reads FQGTGA. V shed 2 bases, J shed 9 bases, and the junction held 8 bases outside the gene matches. The CDR3 length is 16 residues.